This passage covers 23 T cell receptor beta chains from one sample sequenced in a study of cytomegalovirus exposure and HLA in healthy donors. The assay was immunoSEQ multiplex PCR, and TCRdb's table has in-frame clones only and misses some. Of approximately 140,000 clones listed, around 84% were seen once; the top ten hold around 10%. Material: PBMCs. All receptors derive from a man younger than 35 in good health and CMV-seropositive.

The chain links TRBV5-1 to TRBJ2-5, with a tentative D call TRBD1 (5 bases). This CDR3 has 15 residues. Per germline, CDR1 SGHRS and CDR2 YFSETQ. V was shortened by 3 bases and J by 5 bases, with 17 bases between the two germline ends. In DNA, the CDR3 is TGCGCCAGCAGCTCCATCACAGGCACCGGGGAGACCCAGTACTTC. Residues: CASSSITGTGETQYF.

This clone is a singleton in its sample. The gene calls are TRBV7-2 and TRBJ1-1; TRBD1 matches at 7 bases. The V gene's germline CDR1 is SGHTA and CDR2 FQGNSA. Trimming took 5 bases from V and 3 from J; bases not matched to a gene: 3. The CDR3 loop spans 13 amino acids. The CDR3 region has the DNA TGTGCCAGCAGCCAACAGGGGTACACTGAAGCTTTCTTT. It specifies CASSQQGYTEAFF.

Turning to this clone: Germline and junction disagree at one end, which may indicate a read error. The V and J genes are TRBV30 and TRBJ2-7; tentatively, D is TRBD2 (5 bases). Looked up from germline, CDR1 is GTSNPN and CDR2 is SVGIG (reference sequence). This CDR3 is 13 amino acids long. CDR3 bases: TGTGCCTGCGACGGCCTTACCCCTTGGGAGCAGAACTTC. Translating it yields CACDGLTPWEQNF.

This chain uses TRBV19 with TRBJ2-6; 8 nucleotides match TRBD1. CDR1 is LNHDA and CDR2 is SQIVND in the germline V gene (reference sequence). The CDR3 has 17 residues. After removal of 6 bases from V and 0 bases from J, the junction contained 7 bases not matched to a gene. CDR3 residues: CASSSGQAISGANVLTF. The CDR3 DNA sequence: TGTGCCAGTAGCTCGGGACAGGCCATCTCTGGGGCCAACGTCCTGACTTTC.

The chain recombines TRBV19 with TRBJ1-1, with a possible D match to TRBD1 (6 bases). With 7 bases removed from V and 1 base from J, the gap between germline ends came to 19 bases. CDR1 and CDR2 from the germline V gene are LNHDA and SQIVND (reference sequence). The length of the CDR3 is 16 residues. The CDR3 DNA sequence: TGTGCCAGTACCTTAGTTGGGGGCAGGCAGAACACTGAAGCTTTCTTT. Its translation is CASTLVGGRQNTEAFF.

This chain joins TRBV5-1 and TRBJ2-1, with TRBD2 matching over 11 bases. Germline loops: CDR1 SGHRS, CDR2 YFSETQ. The CDR3 loop spans 15 amino acids. J gave up 8 bases and V 0 bases, and 4 bases lay outside the gene matches. CDR3 bases: TGCGCCAGCAGCTTGGAACTAGCGGGAGTGGATGAGCAGTTCTTC. It translates to CASSLELAGVDEQFF. Based on the CDR3 plus reference TRBV5-1 and TRBJ2-1, the full variable domain is KAGVTQTPRYLIKTRGQQVTLSCSPISGHRSVSWYQQTPGQGLQFLFEYFSETQRNKGNFPGRFSGRQFSNSRSEMNVSTLELGDSALYLCASSLELAGVDEQFFGPGTRLTVL.

The chain joins TRBV18 to TRBJ1-4; D is unresolved. Germline CDR1 KGHSH, CDR2 LQKENI. Trimming removed 2 bases at V and 8 bases at J, with 15 bases between. The CDR3 is made up of 15 amino acids. The CDR3 region has the DNA TGTGCCAGCTCACCAAGGAGAGGGCTGCGCGAAAAACTGTTTTTT. Amino acid sequence: CASSPRRGLREKLFF.

The table lists this clone with a count of one. This chain uses TRBV19 with TRBJ1-1; D gene unclear. CDR3 length: 15 residues. V lost 3 bases, J lost 4 bases, and 15 bases lay in between. Looked up from germline, CDR1 is LNHDA and CDR2 is SQIVND (reference sequence). The CDR3 DNA sequence: TGTGCCAGTAGTATCCGCTTACAAGGCGGCACTGAAGCTTTCTTT. It is translated as CASSIRLQGGTEAFF.

This chain links TRBV30 with TRBJ1-6; D is perhaps TRBD1 (6 bases). There are 15 residues in the CDR3. The V gene's germline CDR1 is GTSNPN and CDR2 SVGIG (reference sequence). Deletions cut 2 bases from V and 8 bases from J, with 16 bases between. CDR3 amino acids: CAWSSGRGVDSPLHF. The DNA for the CDR3 is TGTGCCTGGAGTTCGGGGAGGGGGGTGGATTCACCCCTCCACTTT.

Written as DNA, the CDR3 is TGTGCCAGCAGTTTAACGACTCAGGGGCCCACCGGGGAGCTGTTTTTT. Translation: CASSLTTQGPTGELFF. This chain links TRBV6-6 with TRBJ2-2, with TRBD1 as a possible D gene (6 bases). The CDR3 totals 16 residues. Trimming stripped 4 bases from V and 4 bases from J, with 16 bases between. Per the germline V gene, CDR1 is MNHNY and CDR2 is SVGAGI (reference sequence).

This clone occurred once. The chain uses TRBV10-3 and TRBJ2-2, with a weak D call TRBD1 (7 bases). This CDR3 spans 14 amino acids. The V end was cut by 10 bases, the J end by 5 bases, with 17 bases between. The germline V gene has CDR1 ENHRY and CDR2 SYGVKD. As DNA, the CDR3 is TGTGCCACCTGGGGCAGGGGGGAGACCGGGGAGCTGTTTTTT. Amino acid sequence: CATWGRGETGELFF.

The chain combines TRBV6-5 with TRBJ1-1; D unclear. The CDR3 consists of 13 residues. Germline V gene sequence: CDR1 MNHEY, CDR2 SVGAGI. The V and J ends lost 8 bases and 1 base respectively, with 11 bases between them. This CDR3 is CASGAQRNTEAFF. In nucleotides, the CDR3 is TGTGCCAGCGGAGCCCAGAGGAACACTGAAGCTTTCTTT.

J is TRBJ2-7 and V is TRBV2; TRBD2 is a possible D gene (5 bases). Trimming stripped 3 bases from V and 1 base from J, with 10 bases between. CDR1 SNHLY and CDR2 FYNNEI come from the germline V gene. CDR3 length: 14 amino acids. The CDR3 DNA follows: TGTGCCAGCAGTGAGGCTAGCTATTCCTACGAGCAGTACTTC. Protein product: CASSEASYSYEQYF.

This chain uses TRBV4-1 with TRBJ2-7; a possible D gene is TRBD1 (6 bases). Germline V CDR1 and CDR2: MGHRA, YSYEKL. The CDR3 sequence is 17 residues long. The germline V and J ends were trimmed by 3 bases and 0 bases, with 18 bases remaining between them. The CDR3 DNA sequence: TGCGCCAGCAGCCAGGTACACAGGGTTCACGCCTCCTACGAGCAGTACTTC. Its protein is CASSQVHRVHASYEQYF.

V usage is TRBV20-1 and J usage is TRBJ2-4, with D unclear. Trimming took off 2 bases at V and 6 bases at J, with 5 bases between the two ends. The V gene's germline CDR1 is DFQATT and CDR2 SNEGSKA (reference sequence). The CDR3 extends over 11 amino acids. The CDR3: CSARPVNIQYF. In DNA form, the CDR3 reads TGCAGTGCTAGACCAGTAAACATTCAGTACTTC.

The J gene is TRBJ2-6, the V gene TRBV4-2; 8 bases are shared with TRBD1. CDR1 and CDR2 from the germline V gene are LGHNA and YNFKEQ. V was pared by 1 base and J by 4 bases, with 9 bases of the junction left unmatched. This CDR3 region has 18 residues. The CDR3 nucleotides read TGTGCCAGCAGCCAAGGGGAACAGGGGGTACTGGGGGCCAACGTCCTGACTTTC. Its translation is CASSQGEQGVLGANVLTF.

This clone showed up just a few times. The chain combines TRBV6-1 with TRBJ2-5; weak D call: TRBD1 (6 bases). Germline CDR1 reads MNHNS; CDR2 reads SASEGT. The CDR3 has 15 amino acids. Deletions cut 0 bases from V and 2 bases from J, with 10 bases between. CDR3 in DNA: TGTGCCAGCAGTGAAGCGGGTGGGACACAAGAGACCCAGTACTTC. As protein: CASSEAGGTQETQYF.

The gene calls are TRBV7-6 and TRBJ2-2; D possibly corresponds to TRBD1 (5 bases). This CDR3 is 14 amino acids long. CDR1 is SGHVS, CDR2 FNYEAQ, per germline. V lost 5 bases to trimming and J lost 6 bases, with 13 bases between them. The CDR3 loop is CASSPKTGPGELFF. The CDR3 nucleotides are TGTGCCAGCAGCCCGAAAACAGGCCCCGGGGAGCTGTTTTTT. The variable domain in full, completed from reference TRBV7-6 and TRBJ2-2, reads GAGVSQSPRYKVTKRGQDVALRCDPISGHVSLYWYRQALGQGPEFLTYFNYEAQQDKSGLPNDRFSAERPEGSISTLTIQRTEQRDSAMYRCASSPKTGPGELFFGEGSRLTVL.

This chain joins TRBV15 and TRBJ2-7; possibly TRBD1 for D (5 bases). CDR1 and CDR2 from the germline V gene are LNHNV and YYDKDF (reference sequence). The CDR3 spans 13 residues. V was cut by 5 bases and J by 3 bases, with 11 bases left in between. This CDR3 reads CATSLFRGYEQYF. CDR3 nucleotide sequence: TGTGCCACCAGCTTGTTTAGGGGCTACGAGCAGTACTTC.

The gene calls are TRBV15 and TRBJ2-7; no clear D. The CDR3 length is 13 residues. Per the germline V gene, CDR1 is LNHNV and CDR2 is YYDKDF (reference sequence). Trimming removed 0 bases from V and 6 bases from J, with 9 bases in between. CDR3 bases: TGTGCCACCAGCAGAGATCCCCCCTCCGAGCAGTACTTC. As protein: CATSRDPPSEQYF.

The chain has TRBV9 and TRBJ2-3; 10 nucleotides align to TRBD2. Germline V gene data show CDR1 as SGDLS and CDR2 as YYNGEE. This CDR3 region has 16 residues. Trimming removed 2 bases from V and 2 bases from J; junction bases left unmatched: 5. Here the CDR3 reads CASSVGSGGYTDTQYF. CDR3 nucleotide sequence: TGTGCCAGCAGCGTGGGTAGCGGGGGGTACACAGATACGCAGTATTTT.

V and J are TRBV7-6 and TRBJ2-1; D call uncertain. This CDR3 has 14 amino acids. Trimming left V 1 base short and J 4 bases short, with 8 bases between. Germline V CDR1 and CDR2: SGHVS, FNYEAQ. The CDR3 region has the DNA TGTGCCAGCAGCTTAGGTTGGGCTTACAATGAGCAGTTCTTC. Translated: CASSLGWAYNEQFF.

CDR3 bases: TGTGCCAGCTCACCAGAGGACACGGCCCAAGAGACCCAGTACTTC. The encoded protein is CASSPEDTAQETQYF. The rearrangement joins TRBV18 to TRBJ2-5; maybe TRBD1 (5 bases). CDR1 and CDR2 (germline): KGHSH, LQKENI. The CDR3 runs 15 residues. The V gene lost 2 bases and the J gene lost 1 base, with 11 bases spanning the gap.